Below, 21 T cell receptor beta chains from the same sample are listed, as sequenced in a study of blood T cell repertoires in COVID-19 (dated by TCRdb to 2018 to 2020). Receptors were amplified or captured by the immunoSEQ multiplex PCR assay. TCRdb holds this immuneACCESS table with in-frame rearrangements only. Some clones are missing; in checked studies, unresolved V genes explain under half, and the rest has no known cause. Recorded for this sample are 80,000 to 90,000 clones; 85% to 90% of them occurred a single time. Approximately 15% of the sample comes from the top ten. The sequenced material came from peripheral blood. The origin of the receptors is a woman between 65 and 79 years old with acute or convalescent COVID-19.

This clone was seen a single time. The V gene is TRBV9, the J gene TRBJ2-7; no firm D call. The CDR3 totals 15 residues. Germline assignment: CDR1 SGDLS and CDR2 YYNGEE. V gave up 1 base and J gave up 0 bases, with 11 bases separating them. Written as DNA, the CDR3 is TGTGCCAGCAGCGTAATTACGAGGAGCTCCTACGAGCAGTACGTC. This translates into CASSVITRSSYEQYV.

The V gene is TRBV18, the J gene TRBJ1-2; 7 bases are shared with TRBD1. CDR3 length: 15 amino acids. Germline assignment: CDR1 KGHSH and CDR2 LQKENI. The V and J ends lost 2 bases and 1 base, in that order; junction bases with no gene match: 4. The CDR3 DNA sequence: TGTGCCAGCTCACCAAGACAGGGAGGTAACTATGGCTACACCTTC. Its translation: CASSPRQGGNYGYTF.

The count of this clone is one. The V and J genes are TRBV5-8 and TRBJ2-1; 7 bases are a match to TRBD2. Germline CDR1 is SGHTS and CDR2 is YDEGEE. The CDR3 covers 14 residues. The V and J ends lost 4 bases and 8 bases, in that order; junction bases with no gene match: 9. The CDR3 here is CASSPGLVRHEQFF. The CDR3 DNA reads as TGTGCCAGCAGCCCCGGACTAGTACGGCATGAGCAGTTCTTC.

J is TRBJ2-1 and V is TRBV19; D is unresolved. This CDR3 has 12 amino acids. The V end was cut by 0 bases, the J end by 8 bases, with 5 bases between. Germline V CDR1 and CDR2: LNHDA, SQIVND (reference sequence). The CDR3, as DNA: TGTGCCAGTAGTATAGACGGGTATGAGCAGTTCTTC. Translation gives CASSIDGYEQFF. The full variable domain, rest sourced from reference TRBV19 and TRBJ2-1, is DGGITQSPKYLFRKEGQNVTLSCEQNLNHDAMYWYRQDPGQGLRLIYYSQIVNDFQKGDIAEGYSVSREKKESFPLTVTSAQKNPTAFYLCASSIDGYEQFFGPGTRLTVL.

This chain joins TRBV5-1 and TRBJ2-7; perhaps TRBD1 as D (6 bases). The CDR3 extends over 13 amino acids. Germline V gene data show CDR1 as SGHRS and CDR2 as YFSETQ. V was clipped by 8 bases and J by 0 bases, with 12 bases between them. CDR3 sequence (DNA): TGCGCCAGGGGGGCACCCTTCTCCTACGAGCAGTACGTC. Encoded protein: CARGAPFSYEQYV.

The chain uses TRBV27 and TRBJ2-6, with D perhaps TRBD2 (5 bases). The CDR3 contains 16 residues. V lost 5 bases to trimming and J lost 3 bases, with 14 bases between them. Germline values: CDR1 MNHEY, CDR2 SMNVEV (reference sequence). In DNA form, the CDR3 reads TGTGCCAGCAGTGCCGGACGGACTTTTGGGGCCAACGTCCTGACTTTC. Protein: CASSAGRTFGANVLTF.

This chain joins TRBV12-5 and TRBJ2-1; 9 bases line up with TRBD2. This CDR3 is 16 amino acids long. Germline loops: CDR1 LGHNT, CDR2 FRNRAP. J lost 8 bases, V lost 0 bases, and 8 bases had no gene match. As DNA, the CDR3 is TGTGCTAGTGGTTTGGTGGCGGGAGGGCCCATGCATGAGCAGTTCTTC. Protein: CASGLVAGGPMHEQFF. Combining the CDR3 with reference TRBV12-5 and TRBJ2-1 gives the whole variable domain DARVTQTPRHKVTEMGQEVTMRCQPILGHNTVFWYRQTMMQGLELLAYFRNRAPLDDSGMPKDRFSAEMPDATLATLKIQPSEPRDSAVYFCASGLVAGGPMHEQFFGPGTRLTVL.

This clone was seen a handful of times. Other nucleotide sequences from this sample produce the same CDR3. The chain has TRBV18 and TRBJ1-6; D is perhaps TRBD1 (5 bases). Trimming pared 4 bases from V and 0 bases from J, leaving 10 bases between. CDR3 size: 16 residues. Germline V gene lookup returns CDR1 KGHSH and CDR2 LQKENI. CDR3 coding DNA: TGTGCCAGCTCACGGGAGGGGTCCTCCTATAATTCACCCCTCCACTTT. Its translation: CASSREGSSYNSPLHF.

This clone has more than one count but fewer than ten. The V call is TRBV4-1, the J call TRBJ1-6; weak D call: TRBD1 (6 bases). Germline-derived CDR1 and CDR2 are MGHRA and YSYEKL. The CDR3 is 14 amino acids. The ends were cut back, 2 bases at V and 8 bases at J, with 10 bases in the middle. Here the CDR3 reads CASSQQGSYSPLHF. CDR3 nucleotides: TGCGCCAGCAGCCAACAGGGGTCTTATTCACCCCTCCACTTT.

The rearrangement joins TRBV6-6 to TRBJ1-2; a weak D match, TRBD1 (6 bases). The germline V gene encodes CDR1 MNHNY and CDR2 SVGAGI (reference sequence). The CDR3 contains 15 residues. The germline V and J ends were trimmed by 6 bases and 4 bases, with 18 bases remaining between them. For the CDR3, the DNA is TGTGCCAGCAGCCCCCTCCAGGGGATGGTCTATGGCTACACCTTC. Translated: CASSPLQGMVYGYTF.

V is TRBV3-1 (or the pseudogene TRBV3-2) and J is TRBJ2-1, with 8 nucleotides matching TRBD2. The CDR3 is made up of 15 amino acids. Trimming at V came to 4 bases and at J to 5 bases, leaving 7 bases not matched to a gene. Germline assignment: CDR1 LGHDT and CDR2 YNNKEL (reference sequence). CDR3 nucleotides: TGTGCCAGCAGCCCGGCCAGCGGGAGCAACAATGAGCAGTTCTTC. Its translation is CASSPASGSNNEQFF.

This chain links TRBV18 with TRBJ2-5; perhaps TRBD2 as D (6 bases). Trimming removed 3 bases from V and 5 bases from J, with 16 bases in between. CDR1 is KGHSH, CDR2 LQKENI, per germline. This CDR3 contains 15 residues. The CDR3 DNA is TGTGCCAGCTCACCGAGCCCGGGGGAAATGGAGACCCAGTACTTC. Encoded protein: CASSPSPGEMETQYF.

This chain uses TRBV27 with TRBJ1-1, with D possibly matching TRBD1 (6 bases). The CDR3 covers 13 residues. Germline assignment: CDR1 MNHEY and CDR2 SMNVEV (reference sequence). Trimming pared 0 bases from V and 10 bases from J, leaving 12 bases between. CDR3 sequence reads: CASSLSVGTPAFF. The CDR3 DNA sequence: TGTGCCAGCAGTTTATCAGTCGGGACACCAGCTTTCTTT.

The V and J genes are TRBV3-1 (or the pseudogene TRBV3-2) and TRBJ2-2; D possibly corresponds to TRBD1 (7 bases). Germline CDR1 and CDR2: LGHDT and YNNKEL (reference sequence). The CDR3 consists of 16 residues. The V gene lost 1 base and the J gene lost 1 base, with 10 bases spanning the gap. CDR3: CASSQGRGRNTGELFF. CDR3 DNA: TGTGCCAGCAGCCAAGGGAGGGGGCGGAACACCGGGGAGCTGTTTTTT.

This rearrangement joins TRBV7-8 to TRBJ2-7; 9 bases align to TRBD2. Trimming at V came to 1 base and at J to 5 bases, leaving 6 bases not matched to a gene. CDR3 length: 15 amino acids. CDR1 and CDR2 from the germline V gene are SGHVS and FQNEAQ. CDR3 residues: CASSLGVAGVNEQYV. The DNA for the CDR3 is TGTGCCAGCAGCTTAGGGGTAGCGGGAGTTAACGAGCAGTACGTC.

This rearrangement joins TRBV5-4 to TRBJ2-7, with D perhaps TRBD1 (6 bases). The CDR3 extends over 17 amino acids. Deletions cut 2 bases from V and 2 bases from J, with 20 bases between. Looked up from germline, CDR1 is SGHNT and CDR2 is YYREEE (reference sequence). CDR3 sequence: CASSLKSSRTEAYEQYV. CDR3 nucleotide sequence: TGTGCCAGCAGCTTAAAGTCAAGTAGGACAGAAGCCTACGAGCAGTACGTC.

The rearrangement uses TRBV7-9 and TRBJ1-6; TRBD1 might be the D (6 bases). Germline V lookup: CDR1 SEHNR, CDR2 FQNEAQ (reference sequence). The CDR3 totals 14 residues. With 4 bases removed from V and 7 bases from J, the gap between germline ends came to 11 bases. The CDR3 DNA sequence: TGTGCCAGCAGCTCGGACAGCAGGAATTCACCCCTCCACTTT. Protein: CASSSDSRNSPLHF.

The rearrangement uses TRBV24-1 and TRBJ2-3; 14 bases match TRBD2. The CDR3 covers 16 residues. V was pared by 3 bases and J by 5 bases, with 3 bases of the junction left unmatched. In germline, CDR1 is KGHDR, CDR2 SFDVKD. CDR3 residues: CATSDPGLAGVDTQYF. The DNA for the CDR3 is TGTGCCACCAGTGATCCGGGACTAGCGGGGGTAGATACGCAGTATTTT.

This clone was seen once. The J gene is TRBJ2-4, the V gene TRBV29-1, with 13 bases matching TRBD2. With V trimmed by 2 bases and J by 15 bases, 7 bases remained unmatched. Per the germline V gene, CDR1 is SQVTM and CDR2 is ANQGSEA. The CDR3 runs to 13 residues. The CDR3 coding sequence is TGCAGCGTTGAAATTACTAGCGGGGGGGCTCCGTACTTC. It specifies CSVEITSGGAPYF.

The chain combines TRBV7-2 with TRBJ1-2; tentatively, D is TRBD1 (5 bases). The CDR3 runs to 14 residues. Per the germline V gene, CDR1 is SGHTA and CDR2 is FQGNSA. The V gene lost 5 bases and the J gene lost 4 bases, with 14 bases spanning the gap. The chain's CDR3 is CASSVQQDTYGYTF. The CDR3 region has the DNA TGTGCCAGCAGCGTCCAACAGGATACCTATGGCTACACCTTC.

This chain links TRBV12-1 with TRBJ1-1; TRBD1, the table's D call, lacks a check against the DNA. TRBV12-1 is recorded as a pseudogene. The CDR3 totals 18 residues. This CDR3 is CASSPSHTGGVVRTEAFF. Here the CDR3 DNA reads TGTGCCAGCAGCCCATCCCATACAGGGGGCGTTGTTAGGACTGAAGCTTTCTTT.